This entry describes one T cell receptor beta chain. Its specificity is not known. The CDR3 totals 15 residues. CDR1 and CDR2 from the germline V gene are MNHEY and SVGEGT. The data derive from a study of blood T cells in healthy people across ages. General study points: For the donors, CMV status was unknown and possibly confounded expanded clonotype changes. In long-lived donors, naive CD4+ cell counts and diversity exceeded those of aged donors. Across the age range, TCR beta diversity per million T cells fell in a roughly linear way.

Primers used in a second PCR of about 7 to 12 cycles were a sample-barcoded 5' primer and a J-beta primer mix. TCRdb reprocessed the 5' RACE reads with MiXCR, giving one entry per CDR3 protein. The repertoire has about 1,800,000 distinct CDR3 sequences, roughly 27% of them found once; the top ten carry less than 9.5%. Each donor gave about 9.3 milliliters of peripheral blood. The sequenced sample consisted of blood. The chain uses TRBV6-2 or TRBV6-3 and TRBJ2-4; the D gene is possibly TRBD1 (6 bases). With the DNA end fitting TRBJ2-7 better, the J assignment may be wrong. The receptor was derived from a woman aged 30 to 39 in good health. CDR3 coding DNA: TGTGCCAGCAGTTACACGGGACACCCCGCTTACGAGCAGTACTTC. Protein sequence: CASSYTGHPAYEQYF.